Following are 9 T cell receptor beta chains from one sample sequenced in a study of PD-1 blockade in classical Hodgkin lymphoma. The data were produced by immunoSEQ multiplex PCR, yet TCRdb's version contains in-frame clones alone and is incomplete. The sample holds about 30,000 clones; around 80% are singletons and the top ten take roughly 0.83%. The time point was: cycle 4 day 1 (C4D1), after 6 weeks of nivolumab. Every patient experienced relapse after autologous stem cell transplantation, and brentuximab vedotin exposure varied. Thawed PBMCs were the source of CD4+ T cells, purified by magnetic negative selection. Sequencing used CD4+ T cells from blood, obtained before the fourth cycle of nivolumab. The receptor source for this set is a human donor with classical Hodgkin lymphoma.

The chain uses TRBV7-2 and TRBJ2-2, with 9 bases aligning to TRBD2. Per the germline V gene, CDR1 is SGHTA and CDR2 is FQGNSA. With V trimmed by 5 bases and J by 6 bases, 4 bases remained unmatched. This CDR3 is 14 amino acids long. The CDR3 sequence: CASSGGGAPGELFF. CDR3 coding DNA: TGTGCCAGCAGCGGCGGGGGGGCCCCCGGGGAGCTGTTTTTT.

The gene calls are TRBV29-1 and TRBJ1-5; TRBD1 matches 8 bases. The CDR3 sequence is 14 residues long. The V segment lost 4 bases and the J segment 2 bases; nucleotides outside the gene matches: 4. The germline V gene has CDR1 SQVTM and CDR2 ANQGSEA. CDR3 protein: CSVVAGGGNQPQHF. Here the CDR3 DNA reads TGCAGCGTTGTGGCAGGGGGCGGCAATCAGCCCCAGCATTTT.

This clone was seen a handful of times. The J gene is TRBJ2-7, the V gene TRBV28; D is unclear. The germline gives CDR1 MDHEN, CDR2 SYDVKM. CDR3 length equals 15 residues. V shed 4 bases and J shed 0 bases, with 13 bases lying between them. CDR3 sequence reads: CASSYEFSGSYEQYF. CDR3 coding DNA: TGTGCCAGCAGTTATGAGTTCTCGGGCTCCTACGAGCAGTACTTC. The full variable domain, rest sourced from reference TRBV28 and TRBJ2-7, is DVKVTQSSRYLVKRTGEKVFLECVQDMDHENMFWYRQDPGLGLRLIYFSYDVKMKEKGDIPEGYSVSREKKERFSLILESASTNQTSMYLCASSYEFSGSYEQYFGPGTRLTVT.

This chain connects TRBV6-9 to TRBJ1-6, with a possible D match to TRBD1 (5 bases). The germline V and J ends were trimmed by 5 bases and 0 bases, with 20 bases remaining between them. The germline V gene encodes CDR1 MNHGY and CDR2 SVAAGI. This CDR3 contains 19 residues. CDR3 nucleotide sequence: TGTGCCAGCAGTACCCCCGGGGCGGGTCACAGCTCCTATAATTCACCCCTCCACTTT. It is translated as CASSTPGAGHSSYNSPLHF.

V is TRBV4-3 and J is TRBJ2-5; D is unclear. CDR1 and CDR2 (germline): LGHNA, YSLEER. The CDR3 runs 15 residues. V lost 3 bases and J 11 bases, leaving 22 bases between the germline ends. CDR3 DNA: TGCGCCAGCAGCCAGCTAACACCGGGCCTCACAAAGCAGTACTTC. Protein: CASSQLTPGLTKQYF.

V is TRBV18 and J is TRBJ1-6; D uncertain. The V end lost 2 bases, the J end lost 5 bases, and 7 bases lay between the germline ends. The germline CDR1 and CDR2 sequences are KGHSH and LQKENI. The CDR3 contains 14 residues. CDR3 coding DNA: TGTGCCAGCTCACCAGCCAATAATAATTCACCCCTCCACTTT. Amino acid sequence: CASSPANNNSPLHF.

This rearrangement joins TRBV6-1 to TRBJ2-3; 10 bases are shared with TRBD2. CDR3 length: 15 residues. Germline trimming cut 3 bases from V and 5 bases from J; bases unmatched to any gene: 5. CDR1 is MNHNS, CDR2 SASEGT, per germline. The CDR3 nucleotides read TGTGCCAGCAGTGAGCCCAGCGGGGGGGTAGATACGCAGTATTTT. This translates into CASSEPSGGVDTQYF.

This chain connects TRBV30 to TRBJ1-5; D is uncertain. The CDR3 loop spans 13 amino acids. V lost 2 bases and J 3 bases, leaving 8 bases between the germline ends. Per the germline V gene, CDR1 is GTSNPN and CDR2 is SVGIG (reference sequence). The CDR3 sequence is CAWSKAVNQPQHF. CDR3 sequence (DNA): TGTGCCTGGAGTAAGGCAGTCAATCAGCCCCAGCATTTT. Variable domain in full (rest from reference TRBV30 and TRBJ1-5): SQTIHQWPATLVQPVGSPLSLECTVEGTSNPNLYWYRQAAGRGLQLLFYSVGIGQISSEVPQNLSASRPQDRQFILSSKKLLLSDSGFYLCAWSKAVNQPQHFGDGTRLSIL.

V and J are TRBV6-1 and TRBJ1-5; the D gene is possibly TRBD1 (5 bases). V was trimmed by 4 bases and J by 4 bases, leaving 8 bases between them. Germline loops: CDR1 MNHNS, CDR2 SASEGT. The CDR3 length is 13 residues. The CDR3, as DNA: TGTGCCAGCAGTGTACAGGAGAATCAGCCCCAGCATTTT. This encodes CASSVQENQPQHF.